This is a list of T cell receptor beta chains from one sample in a study of naive and memory T cell subsets. TCRdb ran MiXCR on the UMI-ligation and nested PCR reads and lists one entry per CDR3 protein. The sample lists 150,000 or so distinct CDR3 sequences; over 20% were seen once. The sequenced sample was naive CD4+ T cells from blood. The receptors were sampled from a human donor in good health. The CDR3 runs from the conserved cysteine through the conserved F or W. D genes are given only for firm matches. Expanded clones are given a class, and other clones once, few, many or no size at all.

J gene	V gene	D gene	clone size	CDR3 protein	CDR3 DNA
TRBJ2-2	TRBV20-1	NA	NA	CSARERGNTGELFF	TGCAGTGCTAGAGAACGAGGCAACACCGGGGAGCTGTTTTTT
TRBJ2-7	TRBV27	NA	NA	CASSFDRSSYEQYF	TGTGCCAGCAGCTTCGACAGGAGTTCCTACGAGCAGTACTTC
TRBJ2-7	TRBV12-3/TRBV12-4	TRBD2	few	CASSPGTSGTYEQYF	TGTGCCAGCAGTCCAGGGACTAGCGGGACCTACGAGCAGTACTTC
TRBJ2-7	TRBV29-1	TRBD1	NA	CSVGTGGSSYEQYF	TGCAGCGTTGGGACAGGGGGTAGCTCCTACGAGCAGTACTTC
TRBJ2-1	TRBV6-2/TRBV6-3	TRBD2	many	CASSSLSSGYYNEQFF	TGTGCCAGCAGTTCCCTCTCTAGCGGGTACTACAATGAGCAGTTCTTC
TRBJ1-1	TRBV29-1	TRBD1	few	CSVEGQGVGRAFF	TGCAGCGTTGAGGGACAGGGAGTAGGTAGAGCTTTCTTT
TRBJ2-1	TRBV20-1	NA	NA	CSARQISPYNEQFF	TGCAGTGCTCGACAGATTTCCCCCTACAATGAGCAGTTCTTC
TRBJ2-1	TRBV7-3	NA	NA	CASSYSPGLNEQFF	TGTGCCAGCAGCTACTCCCCAGGTCTGAATGAGCAGTTCTTC
TRBJ2-5	TRBV19	NA	few	CASSNPGNTQETQYF	TGTGCCAGTAGTAACCCCGGGAACACACAAGAGACCCAGTACTTC
TRBJ2-3	TRBV20-1	NA	few	CSALGRDTDTQYF	TGCAGTGCCTTGGGCAGGGACACAGATACGCAGTATTTT
TRBJ2-7	TRBV5-1	TRBD2	NA	CASSISGGSSYEQYF	TGCGCCAGCAGCATCTCCGGGGGGAGCTCCTACGAGCAGTACTTC
TRBJ2-1	TRBV29-1	TRBD1	many	CSVGIGQGNNEQFF	TGCAGCGTTGGTATCGGACAGGGGAACAATGAGCAGTTCTTC
TRBJ2-1	TRBV20-1	NA	many	CSASGAEPRDEQFF	TGCAGTGCTAGTGGAGCTGAGCCCCGCGATGAGCAGTTCTTC
TRBJ2-1	TRBV3-1	TRBD2	few	CASSRGTSGDYNEQFF	TGTGCCAGCAGCCGCGGGACTAGCGGGGACTACAATGAGCAGTTCTTC
TRBJ2-1	TRBV9	NA	NA	CASSVAPASEQFF	TGTGCCAGCAGCGTAGCTCCAGCCAGTGAGCAGTTCTTC
TRBJ2-4	TRBV20-1	NA	NA	CSARFVGGLAKNIQYF	TGCAGTGCTAGATTCGTGGGGGGACTAGCCAAAAACATTCAGTACTTC
TRBJ2-7	TRBV19	TRBD2	few	CATSRQRDSYEQYF	TGTGCCACCTCTCGACAGCGGGACTCCTACGAGCAGTACTTC
TRBJ2-2	TRBV6-5	NA	NA	CASSFRQAQPGELFF	TGTGCCAGCAGCTTCCGACAGGCCCAACCCGGGGAGCTGTTTTTT
TRBJ2-1	TRBV4-3	TRBD2	few	CASSQTLAGGPYNEQFF	TGCGCCAGCAGCCAGACTTTAGCGGGAGGGCCGTACAATGAGCAGTTCTTC
TRBJ2-1	TRBV5-1	NA	NA	CASSVQGDIYNEQFF	TGCGCCAGCAGCGTTCAAGGGGACATCTACAATGAGCAGTTCTTC
TRBJ1-5	TRBV7-8	NA	NA	CASSKGGGSNQPQHF	TGTGCCAGCAGCAAGGGGGGGGGAAGCAATCAGCCCCAGCATTTT
TRBJ1-6	TRBV9	NA	few	CASSAKTANSPLHF	TGTGCCAGCAGCGCAAAGACAGCTAATTCACCCCTCCACTTT
TRBJ2-1	TRBV28	TRBD1	many	CASSQGGQGLRQFF	TGTGCCAGCAGCCAAGGGGGACAGGGTTTAAGACAGTTCTTC
TRBJ2-7	TRBV13	TRBD2	few	CASSERLAPGIGEQYF	TGTGCCAGCAGCGAACGACTAGCGCCGGGCATAGGGGAGCAGTACTTC
TRBJ2-7	TRBV20-1	NA	NA	CSGRPGVNEQYF	TGCAGTGGTAGACCAGGGGTAAACGAGCAGTACTTC
TRBJ2-3	TRBV24-1	TRBD1	many	CATRDSLFKDTQYF	TGTGCCACCCGGGACAGCCTTTTTAAGGATACGCAGTATTTT
TRBJ2-5	TRBV25-1	NA	NA	CASSEFGGQETQYF	TGTGCCAGCAGTGAATTTGGGGGGCAAGAGACCCAGTACTTC